Shown below are 25 T cell receptor beta chains from a single sample sequenced in a study of T cells after yellow fever vaccination. From the 5' RACE reads, TCRdb called clonotypes with MiXCR, one entry per CDR3 protein. The sample has about 550,000 distinct CDR3 sequences; about 19% are singletons. The sample was PBMCs, taken 15 days after the yellow fever booster vaccination. These receptor sequences come from a man under 40 who received the YFV17D yellow fever vaccine.

This chain connects TRBV7-2 to TRBJ2-6; the D gene is possibly TRBD1 (6 bases). Trimming took 5 bases from V and 2 from J, leaving 7 bases between them. The CDR3 length is 14 residues. From germline, CDR1 is SGHTA and CDR2 FQGNSA. The CDR3, as DNA: TGTGCCAGCAGCCGACAGGCTGGGGCCAACGTCCTGACTTTC. This encodes CASSRQAGANVLTF.

In its sample, this clonotype was seen a few times. This sequence joins TRBV29-1 and TRBJ1-1; 11 nucleotides align to TRBD1. The CDR3 runs 14 residues. With V trimmed by 6 bases and J by 8 bases, 11 bases remained unmatched. CDR1 is SQVTM and CDR2 is ANQGSEA in the germline V gene. The CDR3 protein is CSVAGQGALTEAFF. In DNA, the CDR3 is TGCAGCGTGGCCGGACAGGGGGCCTTGACAGAAGCTTTCTTT.

This clonotype was picked up many times. This CDR3 is CASSVRETQYF. In nucleotides, the CDR3 is TGCGCCAGCAGTGTTCGAGAGACCCAGTACTTC. The chain is built from TRBV5-1 and TRBJ2-5; no reliable D call. V lost 5 bases and J lost 4, with 6 bases in between. Germline-derived CDR1 and CDR2 are SGHRS and YFSETQ. The CDR3 extends over 11 amino acids.

The sample holds a few counts of this clonotype. V gene TRBV4-2 combines with J gene TRBJ2-7, with a weak D call TRBD1 (5 bases). V was trimmed by 3 bases and J by 3 bases, leaving 15 bases between them. This CDR3 comprises 15 residues. The germline CDR1 and CDR2 sequences are LGHNA and YNFKEQ. The CDR3 here is CASSQVGQGGYEQYF. The CDR3, as DNA: TGTGCCAGCAGCCAGGTGGGGCAGGGTGGCTACGAGCAGTACTTC.

This clonotype has a count of ten or more. V gene TRBV20-1 combines with J gene TRBJ2-3, with D perhaps matching TRBD2 (6 bases). The CDR3 runs 14 residues. V was clipped by 5 bases and J by 1 base, with 13 bases between them. CDR1 and CDR2 (germline): DFQATT, SNEGSKA (reference sequence). The CDR3 DNA follows: TGCAGTGCTCCGCGGGGAGTGGGCACAGATACGCAGTATTTT. Translating it yields CSAPRGVGTDTQYF.

This clonotype was detected a few times. The chain has TRBV9 and TRBJ2-3; D gene uncertain. Deletions cut 4 bases from V and 2 bases from J, with 11 bases between. The CDR3 extends over 14 amino acids. Germline CDR1 reads SGDLS; CDR2 reads YYNGEE. In nucleotides, the CDR3 is TGTGCCAGCAGCTCTCAGGTGGACACAGATACGCAGTATTTT. It is translated as CASSSQVDTDTQYF.

This clonotype was picked up a small number of times. V is TRBV7-9 and J is TRBJ1-1; TRBD1 matches at 7 bases. This CDR3 is 14 amino acids long. Germline CDR1 is SEHNR and CDR2 is FQNEAQ (reference sequence). V lost 5 bases, J lost 7 bases, and 10 bases stayed unmatched. This CDR3 reads CASSSTGASGEAFF. DNA for the CDR3: TGTGCCAGCAGCAGTACAGGGGCTTCTGGTGAAGCTTTCTTT.

The CDR3 bases are TGTGCCACCAGCAGAGATCAGGGGGCGGGCACTGAAGCTTTCTTT. Its translation is CATSRDQGAGTEAFF. J is TRBJ1-1 and V is TRBV15; TRBD1 aligns across 8 bases. This CDR3 has 15 amino acids. Trimming removed 0 bases from V and 4 bases from J; junction bases left unmatched: 4. Per germline, CDR1 LNHNV and CDR2 YYDKDF (reference sequence).

V usage is TRBV12-3 or TRBV12-4 and J usage is TRBJ1-1; D ambiguous. The CDR3 contains 14 residues. V lost 0 bases and J 10 bases, leaving 15 bases between the germline ends. The chain's CDR3 is CASSLAGVRTRAFF. In DNA form, the CDR3 reads TGTGCCAGCAGTTTAGCTGGGGTGAGGACGAGAGCTTTCTTT.

The chain joins TRBV24-1 to TRBJ2-5; D may correspond to TRBD1 or TRBD2 (5 bases each). Trimming shortened V by 7 bases and J by 5 bases, and 13 bases separated the two germline ends. The V gene's germline CDR1 is KGHDR and CDR2 SFDVKD. This CDR3 spans 13 amino acids. The CDR3 here is CATSRLGVETQYF. CDR3 in DNA: TGTGCCACCAGCCGCTTGGGGGTCGAGACCCAGTACTTC.

This clonotype was counted ten times or more. The J gene is TRBJ2-1, the V gene TRBV20-1; 9 bases agree with TRBD2. V was clipped by 6 bases and J by 7 bases; unmatched bases: 7. CDR3 length: 13 amino acids. Germline lookup yields CDR1 DFQATT and CDR2 SNEGSKA (reference sequence). CDR3 amino acids: CSAYSGSRNEQFF. In nucleotides, the CDR3 is TGCAGTGCATATAGCGGGAGCAGGAATGAGCAGTTCTTC.

In its sample, this clonotype was seen a few times. The V gene is TRBV2, the J gene TRBJ2-1, with TRBD2 matching over 10 bases. Germline trimming cut 10 bases from V and 8 bases from J; bases unmatched to any gene: 8. This CDR3 comprises 13 residues. Per germline, CDR1 SNHLY and CDR2 FYNNEI. CDR3: CAIQAGGRHEQFF. The DNA of the CDR3 is TGTGCCATACAAGCGGGAGGGCGTCATGAGCAGTTCTTC.

This clonotype was detected a few times. This chain uses TRBV5-1 with TRBJ2-7; 7 bases fit TRBD2. CDR1 is SGHRS and CDR2 is YFSETQ in the germline V gene. J lost 3 bases, V lost 3 bases, and 6 bases had no gene match. The CDR3 is 14 amino acids. DNA of the CDR3: TGCGCCAGCAGCTACGCGGGAGAGGGCTACGAGCAGTACTTC. This translates into CASSYAGEGYEQYF.

A few counts support this clonotype. The V call is TRBV5-1, the J call TRBJ2-1; D not resolved. Trimming took 6 bases from V and 4 from J, leaving 20 bases between them. The CDR3 has 16 amino acids. CDR1 is SGHRS and CDR2 is YFSETQ in the germline V gene. The CDR3 loop reads CASTLPPPGPYNEQFF. The CDR3 nucleotides read TGCGCCAGCACCTTACCCCCCCCCGGCCCGTACAATGAGCAGTTCTTC.

This clonotype was counted only a few times. CDR3 amino acids: CASSRQTGFYEQYF. CDR3 DNA: TGCGCCAGCAGCCGACAAACAGGGTTCTACGAGCAGTACTTC. This chain joins TRBV4-3 and TRBJ2-7; D may be TRBD1 (6 bases). CDR1 and CDR2 (germline): LGHNA, YSLEER. Deletions cut 4 bases from V and 3 bases from J, with 13 bases between. This CDR3 comprises 14 residues.

The V and J genes are TRBV7-2 and TRBJ2-7; no clear D. Germline CDR1 is SGHTA and CDR2 is FQGNSA. The CDR3 runs 13 residues. The V and J ends lost 5 bases and 6 bases respectively, with 14 bases between them. CDR3 sequence reads: CASSQQDFTEQYF. Here the CDR3 DNA reads TGTGCCAGCAGCCAGCAGGATTTCACCGAGCAGTACTTC.

This clonotype turned up a few times. Here the CDR3 DNA reads TGCGCCAGCAGCTTGGACCGGGACGGCCACTACGAGCAGTACTTC. Translation gives CASSLDRDGHYEQYF. The gene calls are TRBV5-1 and TRBJ2-7; perhaps D is TRBD1 or TRBD2 (5 bases each). Germline-derived CDR1 and CDR2 are SGHRS and YFSETQ. CDR3 length: 15 amino acids. V was shortened by 0 bases and J by 3 bases, with 13 bases between the two germline ends.

This clonotype was counted a single time. The chain links TRBV29-1 to TRBJ2-7; 8 nucleotides align to TRBD2. The V gene end was trimmed by 7 bases and the J gene end by 7 bases; junction bases not matched to a gene: 15. Germline CDR1 SQVTM, CDR2 ANQGSEA. The CDR3 loop spans 14 amino acids. CDR3 DNA sequence: TGCAGCGCCATCGGGCGGGGGGTAGTTGGGGAGCAGTACTTC. Its protein is CSAIGRGVVGEQYF.

In its sample, this clonotype was seen a few times. The chain employs TRBV20-1 and TRBJ2-7, with 8 bases that match TRBD1. CDR1 is DFQATT, CDR2 SNEGSKA, per germline (reference sequence). There are 15 residues in the CDR3. With 5 bases clipped from V and 2 bases from J, the junction kept 11 bases outside the gene matches. CDR3 bases: TGCAGTGCTCCGGGGACAGGAACAGGAGCCTACGAGCAGTACTTC. Translating gives CSAPGTGTGAYEQYF.

V and J are TRBV18 and TRBJ2-1, with D unclear. Trimming left V 3 bases short and J 4 bases short, with 13 bases between. The germline CDR1 and CDR2 sequences are KGHSH and LQKENI. The CDR3 contains 15 residues. The CDR3: CASSPRRANYNEQFF. The CDR3, as DNA: TGTGCCAGCTCACCTCGTCGCGCCAATTACAATGAGCAGTTCTTC.

This clonotype was recorded a few times. The rearrangement uses TRBV5-1 and TRBJ2-5; D ambiguous. CDR3 length: 11 amino acids. Trimming left V 4 bases short and J 3 bases short, with 4 bases between. In germline, CDR1 is SGHRS, CDR2 YFSETQ. The CDR3 nucleotides read TGCGCCAGCAGCATTGAAGAGACCCAGTACTTC. It codes for CASSIEETQYF.

This clonotype was found a few times. The chain joins TRBV12-3 or TRBV12-4 to TRBJ2-7; D is perhaps TRBD1 (5 bases). The V end lost 5 bases, the J end lost 6 bases, and 8 bases lay between the germline ends. The CDR3 spans 11 residues. The CDR3 bases are TGTGCCAGCAGTATGGGGCCCGAGCAGTACTTC. Amino acid sequence: CASSMGPEQYF.

The V and J genes are TRBV7-2 and TRBJ1-5; D remains ambiguous. CDR1 is SGHTA and CDR2 is FQGNSA in the germline V gene. The CDR3 loop spans 12 amino acids. Trimming pared 5 bases from V and 3 bases from J, leaving 5 bases between. DNA for the CDR3: TGTGCCAGCAGCCGACCCAATCAGCCCCAGCATTTT. This codes for CASSRPNQPQHF.

The genes are TRBV24-1 and TRBJ2-1; 10 bases agree with TRBD2. V was clipped by 4 bases and J by 6 bases; unmatched bases: 5. Germline-derived CDR1 and CDR2 are KGHDR and SFDVKD. There are 15 residues in the CDR3. CDR3 loop: CATSEWASGSNEQFF. The CDR3 DNA reads as TGTGCCACCAGTGAGTGGGCTAGCGGGAGCAATGAGCAGTTCTTC.

This clonotype was seen a single time. The chain uses TRBV20-1 and TRBJ2-1; D ambiguous. The CDR3 is 14 residues long. V was shortened by 6 bases and J by 5 bases, with 17 bases between the two germline ends. CDR1 and CDR2 (germline): DFQATT, SNEGSKA (reference sequence). The CDR3 region has the DNA TGCAGTGCCCAGAGTAGGGATATCAACAATGAGCAGTTCTTC. This sequence encodes CSAQSRDINNEQFF.